The source of this TCR beta chain is a study of T cell repertoires in cytomegalovirus infection (dated by TCRdb to the late 2010s). Notes on the research overall: The HLA type of each donor mattered for the analysis, because public TCR beta signatures pointed to carriage of CMV infection along with the matching HLA type.

The sequencer was an Illumina HiSeq 1500. The public reads were run again by TCRdb, first through fastp at Q25 and then through MiXCR, and only productive beta chains were kept. CDR3 protein duplicates are merged, each entry listing the most common genes and DNA. The sample has 350,000 to 550,000 distinct CDR3 sequences on record, roughly 31% of them singletons. The ten largest account for roughly 13% of the sample. The table lists this clonotype with many counts. Its antigen remains unidentified. No qualities accompany the bases; no much larger clone lies one base away. V trim: 4 bases; J trim: 5 bases; unmatched bases: 9. Spanning cysteine to phenylalanine, the CDR3 consists of 15 amino acids. Only the CDR3 region is kept as DNA, spanning 45 bases read in frame from base 1. CDR1 and CDR2 (SEHNR, FQNEAQ) derive from the germline V gene (reference sequence). Overall study outcomes, separate from this receptor: In both this cohort and an independent approximately 350-donor cohort, the cumulative frequency of public TCR beta family members distinguished carriers of CMV infection plus the relevant HLA type. The ex vivo response was dominated by HLA-C-restricted CMV-specific TCR beta clonotypes, and the single most frequent clonotype in two of eight donors was supplied by these HLA-C-restricted clonotypes.

This receptor was taken from a human donor in good health (CMV status not recorded). Some clones in this sample may be carry-over from other donors' samples. Sequencing was done on a sample of PBMCs. The chain employs TRBV7-9 and TRBJ1-2; the central 8 bases match TRBD1. The CDR3 amino acid sequence is: CASSSRDRGRYGYTF. The DNA reads TGTGCCAGCAGCTCCCGCGACAGGGGTCGATATGGCTACACCTTC.